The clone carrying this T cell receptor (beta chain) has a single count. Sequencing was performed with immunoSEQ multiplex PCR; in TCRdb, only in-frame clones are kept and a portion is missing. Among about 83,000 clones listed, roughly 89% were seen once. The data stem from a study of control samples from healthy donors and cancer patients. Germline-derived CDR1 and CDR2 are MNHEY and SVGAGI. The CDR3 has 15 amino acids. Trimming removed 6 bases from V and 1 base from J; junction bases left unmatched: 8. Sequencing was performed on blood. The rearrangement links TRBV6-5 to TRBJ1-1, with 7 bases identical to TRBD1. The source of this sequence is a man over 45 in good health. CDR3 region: CASSLAGTANTEAFF. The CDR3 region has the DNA TGTGCCAGCAGCTTAGCCGGGACAGCGAACACTGAAGCTTTCTTT.